This is a list of T cell receptor beta chains from one sample in a study of blood T cell repertoires in COVID-19. Clones were sequenced by immunoSEQ multiplex PCR, and TCRdb holds only the in-frame ones, with some missing. This table holds under 450,000 clones, approximately 90% found once. The material sequenced was peripheral blood. Source of these receptors: a woman aged 40-49 years with COVID-19, enrolled during active disease. Each CDR3 is given with its conserved first and last residue. Each record gives: CDR3 length, clone size, D gene, J gene, V gene, CDR3 protein, CDR3 DNA. D genes are given only for firm matches. Where a row states a size, it is once, few, many or the class of an expanded clone; other rows omit it.

>16|-|TRBD2|TRBJ2-2|TRBV19
CASSLGREGRTGELFF
TGTGCCAGTAGCCTTGGGCGGGAGGGGAGGACCGGGGAGCTGTTTTTT
>16|-|TRBD1|TRBJ1-2|TRBV19
CASSPQSTGYNYGYTF
TGTGCCAGTAGCCCACAATCGACAGGGTACAACTATGGCTACACCTTC
>12|-|TRBD2|TRBJ2-7|TRBV27
CATSRGGYEQYF
TGTGCCACCTCACGGGGGGGATACGAGCAGTACTTC
>15|-|-|TRBJ1-5|TRBV5-8
CASSLGYRGNQPQHF
TGTGCCAGCAGCTTGGGGTACAGGGGCAATCAGCCCCAGCATTTT
>16|-|TRBD1|TRBJ1-3|TRBV7-8
CASSLAGTASGNTIYF
TGTGCCAGCAGCTTAGCCGGGACAGCCTCTGGAAACACCATATATTTT
>13|-|-|TRBJ2-1|TRBV5-1
CASSLARYNEQFF
TGCGCCAGCAGCTTGGCTCGCTACAATGAGCAGTTCTTC
>17|-|TRBD2|TRBJ2-3|TRBV9
CASSGPSGRVEADTQYF
TGTGCCAGCAGCGGGCCGAGCGGGAGGGTTGAGGCAGATACGCAGTATTTT
>13|-|-|TRBJ1-6|TRBV7-2
CASGGNYNSPLHF
TGTGCCAGCGGAGGAAACTATAATTCACCCCTCCACTTT
>16|-|TRBD2|TRBJ2-5|TRBV28
CASSLVVAGDQETQYF
TGTGCCAGCAGTTTAGTGGTAGCGGGGGATCAAGAGACCCAGTACTTC
>13|-|TRBD2|TRBJ2-5|TRBV6-4
CASSVNGGETQYF
TGTGCCAGCAGTGTGAACGGGGGGGAGACCCAGTACTTC
>14|many|-|TRBJ1-5|TRBV25-1
CASSAGRGHQPQHF
TGTGCCAGCAGTGCCGGGAGAGGGCATCAGCCCCAGCATTTT
>17|-|TRBD2|TRBJ2-3|TRBV3-1/TRBV3-2
CASSQRRLASGADTQYF
TGTGCCAGCAGCCAAAGACGGTTGGCTAGCGGGGCGGATACGCAGTATTTT
>14|-|TRBD1|TRBJ2-1|TRBV11-3
CASSLGTGGYEQFF
TGTGCCAGCAGCTTAGGGACAGGGGGCTATGAGCAGTTCTTC
>14|-|TRBD1|TRBJ2-7|TRBV7-2
CASSLVAGGYEQYF
TGTGCCAGCAGCTTAGTTGCAGGGGGCTACGAGCAGTACTTC
>15|-|-|TRBJ1-5|TRBV18
CASSPFGGGDQPQHF
TGTGCCAGCTCACCATTCGGGGGGGGCGATCAGCCCCAGCATTTT
>15|-|-|TRBJ1-1|TRBV5-1
CASSTSPAGGNEAFF
TGCGCCAGCAGCACCTCTCCGGCGGGGGGTAATGAAGCTTTCTTT
>16|once|-|TRBJ1-1|TRBV4-3
CASSLALRGSRTEAFF
TGCGCCAGCAGCCTCGCCTTGCGGGGTAGTAGGACTGAAGCTTTCTTT
>14|few|TRBD1|TRBJ2-7|TRBV30
CAWSRQGAPYEQYF
TGTGCCTGGAGTCGGCAGGGGGCCCCCTACGAGCAGTACTTC
>13|-|-|TRBJ1-1|TRBV7-2
CASSLEAHFGAFF
TGTGCCAGCAGCTTAGAAGCGCACTTTGGAGCTTTCTTT
>15|many|TRBD2|TRBJ2-1|TRBV6-1
CASSETSGGYNEQFF
TGTGCCAGCAGTGAAACTAGCGGGGGTTACAATGAGCAGTTCTTC
>12|-|TRBD2|TRBJ2-7|TRBV6-6
CASSYGGVEQYF
TGTGCCAGCAGTTACGGGGGGGTGGAGCAGTACTTC
>13|-|TRBD1|TRBJ1-2|TRBV5-6
CASRYTGVYGYTF
TGTGCCAGCAGATACACAGGGGTCTATGGCTACACCTTC
>13|-|-|TRBJ2-7|TRBV27
CASSLASSYEQYF
TGTGCCAGCAGTTTAGCGAGCTCCTACGAGCAGTACTTC
>13|-|TRBD1|TRBJ1-2|TRBV20-1
CSASQGAIERYTF
TGCAGTGCTAGTCAGGGGGCCATCGAGCGCTACACCTTC
>13|-|-|TRBJ1-1|TRBV4-2
CASSPQGNTEAFF
TGTGCCAGCAGCCCCCAGGGAAACACTGAAGCTTTCTTT
>14|many|-|TRBJ2-2|TRBV6-5
CASSYDSGTGELFF
TGTGCCAGCAGTTATGACTCCGGGACCGGGGAGCTGTTTTTT
>15|-|TRBD1|TRBJ2-5|TRBV9
CASSVAQGRGETQYF
TGTGCCAGCAGCGTAGCACAGGGGCGCGGGGAGACCCAGTACTTC
>17|-|TRBD2|TRBJ2-1|TRBV7-9
CASSLLLAAGGRDEQFF
TGTGCCAGCAGCTTACTTCTTGCAGCGGGAGGCAGGGATGAGCAGTTCTTC
>15|-|-|TRBJ1-2|TRBV6-1
CASSEWLAPNYGYTF
TGTGCCAGCAGTGAATGGCTAGCTCCTAACTATGGCTACACCTTC
>14|-|-|TRBJ2-3|TRBV5-1
CASSSTGTADTQYF
TGCGCCAGCAGCTCGACAGGGACTGCAGATACGCAGTATTTT
>15|-|-|TRBJ1-1|TRBV2
CASSEPGGALPEAFF
TGTGCCAGCAGTGAACCCGGAGGGGCCCTCCCCGAAGCTTTCTTT
>13|-|TRBD1|TRBJ2-1|TRBV19
CASTDRGPHEQFF
TGTGCCAGTACCGACAGGGGGCCCCATGAGCAGTTCTTC
>16|-|-|TRBJ2-1|TRBV11-1
CASSLGQILGGNEQFF
TGTGCCAGCAGCTTAGGCCAAATTCTAGGAGGTAATGAGCAGTTCTTC
>14|few|-|TRBJ2-7|TRBV28
CASSIDSSSYEQYF
TGTGCCAGCAGTATTGACAGTAGCTCCTACGAGCAGTACTTC
>16|-|-|TRBJ2-1|TRBV6-2/TRBV6-3
CASSYLRGKDMNEQFF
TGTGCCAGCAGTTACCTCCGGGGGAAGGATATGAATGAGCAGTTCTTC
>14|-|-|TRBJ1-3|TRBV7-9
CASSQGGGGNTIYF
TGTGCCAGCAGCCAAGGTGGAGGGGGAAACACCATATATTTT
>15|-|-|TRBJ1-1|TRBV3-1/TRBV3-2
CASSQAVFMNTEAFF
TGTGCCAGCAGCCAAGCGGTATTCATGAACACTGAAGCTTTCTTT
>14|-|-|TRBJ1-1|TRBV28
CASSFVRGGSEAFF
TGTGCCAGCAGTTTTGTCCGGGGGGGGTCTGAAGCTTTCTTT
>15|-|TRBD2|TRBJ2-7|TRBV6-2/TRBV6-3
CASSSLGGGSYEQYF
TGTGCCAGCAGTTCCCTGGGGGGGGGAAGCTACGAGCAGTACTTC
>12|-|-|TRBJ1-5|TRBV12-3/TRBV12-4
CASSLGNQPQHF
TGTGCCAGCAGTCTCGGGAATCAGCCCCAGCATTTT
>13|-|TRBD2|TRBJ2-2|TRBV11-2
CASGRDYAGELFF
TGTGCCAGCGGGAGGGATTACGCCGGGGAGCTGTTTTTT
>13|few|TRBD1|TRBJ2-5|TRBV29-1
CSAPTGGVETQYF
TGCAGCGCCCCAACAGGGGGCGTAGAGACCCAGTACTTC
>18|-|TRBD2|TRBJ2-3|TRBV27
CASSLTSGGPRSNDTQYF
TGTGCCAGCAGTTTAACTAGCGGGGGGCCGCGGTCTAACGATACGCAGTATTTT